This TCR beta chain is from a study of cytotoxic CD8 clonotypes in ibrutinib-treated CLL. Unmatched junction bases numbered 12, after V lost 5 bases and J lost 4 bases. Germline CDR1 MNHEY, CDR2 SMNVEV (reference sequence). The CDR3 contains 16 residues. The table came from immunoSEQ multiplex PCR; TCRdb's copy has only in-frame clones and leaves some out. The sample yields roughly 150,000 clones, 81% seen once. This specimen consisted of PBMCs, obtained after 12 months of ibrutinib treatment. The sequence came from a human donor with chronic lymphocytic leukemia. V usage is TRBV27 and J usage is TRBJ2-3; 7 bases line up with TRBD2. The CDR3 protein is CASSLRLPGGSDTQYF. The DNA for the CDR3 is TGTGCCAGCAGTCTCCGACTCCCGGGAGGTTCAGATACGCAGTATTTT.